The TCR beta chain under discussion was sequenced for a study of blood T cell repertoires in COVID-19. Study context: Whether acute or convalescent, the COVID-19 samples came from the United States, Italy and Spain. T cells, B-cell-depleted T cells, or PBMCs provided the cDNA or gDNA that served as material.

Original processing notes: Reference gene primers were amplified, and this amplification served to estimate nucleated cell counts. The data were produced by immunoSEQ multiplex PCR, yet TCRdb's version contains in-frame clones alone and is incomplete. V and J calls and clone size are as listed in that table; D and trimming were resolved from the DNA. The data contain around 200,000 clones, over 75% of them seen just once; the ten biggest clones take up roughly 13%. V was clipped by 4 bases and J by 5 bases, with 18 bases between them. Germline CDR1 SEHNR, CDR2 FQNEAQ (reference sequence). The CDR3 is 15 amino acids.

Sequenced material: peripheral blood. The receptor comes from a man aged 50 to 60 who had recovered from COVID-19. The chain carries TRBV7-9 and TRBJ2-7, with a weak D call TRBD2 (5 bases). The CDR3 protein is CASSSRPLAPDEQYF. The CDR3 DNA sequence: TGTGCCAGCAGCTCTCGACCTCTAGCACCTGACGAGCAGTACTTC.